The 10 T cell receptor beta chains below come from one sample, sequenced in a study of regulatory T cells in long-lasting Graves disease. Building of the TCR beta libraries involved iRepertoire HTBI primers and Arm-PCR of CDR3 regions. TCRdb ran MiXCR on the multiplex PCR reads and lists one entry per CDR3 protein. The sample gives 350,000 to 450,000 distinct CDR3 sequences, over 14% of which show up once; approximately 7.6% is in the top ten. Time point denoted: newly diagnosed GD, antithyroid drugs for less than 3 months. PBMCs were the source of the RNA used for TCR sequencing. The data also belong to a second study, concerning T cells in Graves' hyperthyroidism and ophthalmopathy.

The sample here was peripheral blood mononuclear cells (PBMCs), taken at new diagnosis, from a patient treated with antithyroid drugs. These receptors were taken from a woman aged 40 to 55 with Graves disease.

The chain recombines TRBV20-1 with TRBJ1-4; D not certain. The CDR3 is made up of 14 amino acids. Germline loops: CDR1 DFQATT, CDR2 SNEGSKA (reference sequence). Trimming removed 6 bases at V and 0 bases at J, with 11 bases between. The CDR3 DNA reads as TGCAGTGCCACTCATCGTGCAACTAATGAAAAACTGTTTTTT. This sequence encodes CSATHRATNEKLFF.

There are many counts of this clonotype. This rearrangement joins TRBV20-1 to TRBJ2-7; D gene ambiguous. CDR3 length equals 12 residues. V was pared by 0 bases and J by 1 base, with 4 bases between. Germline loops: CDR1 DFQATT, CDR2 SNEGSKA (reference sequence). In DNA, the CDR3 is TGCAGTGCTAGAGATGGGTCCTACGAGCAGTACTTC. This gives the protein CSARDGSYEQYF.

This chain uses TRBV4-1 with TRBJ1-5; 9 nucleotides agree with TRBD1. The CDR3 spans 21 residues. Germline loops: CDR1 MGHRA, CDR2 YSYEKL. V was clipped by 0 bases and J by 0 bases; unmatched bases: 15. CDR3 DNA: TGCGCCAGCAGCCAAGATGTACGGGACAGGGCTAGAGGCTATAGCAATCAGCCCCAGCATTTT. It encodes CASSQDVRDRARGYSNQPQHF.

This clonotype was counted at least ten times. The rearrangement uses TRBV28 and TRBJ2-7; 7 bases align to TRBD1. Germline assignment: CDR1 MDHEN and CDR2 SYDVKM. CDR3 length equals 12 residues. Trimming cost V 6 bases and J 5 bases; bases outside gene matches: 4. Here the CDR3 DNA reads TGTGCCAGCAGGGAAACAGGGGACGAGCAGTACTTC. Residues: CASRETGDEQYF.

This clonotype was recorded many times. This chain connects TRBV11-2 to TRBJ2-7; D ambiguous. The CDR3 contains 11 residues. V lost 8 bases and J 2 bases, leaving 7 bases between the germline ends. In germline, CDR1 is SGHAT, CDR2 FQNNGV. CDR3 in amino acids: CASGSTYEQYF. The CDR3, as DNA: TGTGCCAGCGGTTCAACCTACGAGCAGTACTTC. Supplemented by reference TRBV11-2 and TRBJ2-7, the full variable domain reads EAGVAQSPRYKIIEKRQSVAFWCNPISGHATLYWYQQILGQGPKLLIQFQNNGVVDDSQLPKDRFSAERLKGVDSTLKIQPAKLEDSAVYLCASGSTYEQYFGPGTRLTVT.

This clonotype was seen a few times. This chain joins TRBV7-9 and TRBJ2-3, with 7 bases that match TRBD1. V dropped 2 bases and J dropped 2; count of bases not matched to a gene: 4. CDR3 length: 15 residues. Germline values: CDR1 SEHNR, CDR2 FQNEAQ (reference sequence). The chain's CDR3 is CASSLSRGTTDTQYF. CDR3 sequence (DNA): TGTGCCAGCAGCTTAAGCAGGGGGACCACAGATACGCAGTATTTT.

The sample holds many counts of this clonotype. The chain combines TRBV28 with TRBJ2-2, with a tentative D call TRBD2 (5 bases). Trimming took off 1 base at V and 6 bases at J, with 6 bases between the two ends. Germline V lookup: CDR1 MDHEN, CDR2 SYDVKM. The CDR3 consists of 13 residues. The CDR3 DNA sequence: TGTGCCAGCAGTTTATTCGGGGCCGGGGAGCTGTTTTTT. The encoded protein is CASSLFGAGELFF.

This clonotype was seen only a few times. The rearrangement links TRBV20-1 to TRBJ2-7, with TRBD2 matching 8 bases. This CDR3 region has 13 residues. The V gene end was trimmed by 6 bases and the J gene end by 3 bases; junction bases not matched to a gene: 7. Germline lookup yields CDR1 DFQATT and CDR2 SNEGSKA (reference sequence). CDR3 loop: CSARAGAYYEQYF. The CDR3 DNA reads TGCAGTGCCCGAGCGGGAGCCTACTACGAGCAGTACTTC.

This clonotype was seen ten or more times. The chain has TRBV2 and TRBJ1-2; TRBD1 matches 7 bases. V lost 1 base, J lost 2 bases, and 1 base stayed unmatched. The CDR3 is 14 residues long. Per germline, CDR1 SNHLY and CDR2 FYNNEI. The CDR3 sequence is CASSEEGQNYGYTF. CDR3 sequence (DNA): TGTGCCAGCAGTGAAGAGGGACAGAACTATGGCTACACCTTC.

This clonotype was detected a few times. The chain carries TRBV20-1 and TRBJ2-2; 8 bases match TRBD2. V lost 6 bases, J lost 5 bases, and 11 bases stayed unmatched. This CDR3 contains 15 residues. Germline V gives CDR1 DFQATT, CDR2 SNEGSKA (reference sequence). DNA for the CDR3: TGCAGTGCCCAAATAGGACTAGCCGGAACCGGGGAGCTGTTTTTT. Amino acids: CSAQIGLAGTGELFF.